The rows below give T cell receptor beta chains drawn from one sample of a study of T cells in localized non-small cell lung cancer. Profiled with immunoSEQ multiplex PCR; TCRdb holds only in-frame clones, not every one. Seen here are tens of thousands of clones, around 82% observed once, and the top ten hold nearly 5%. Specimen: PBMCs, collected before any cancer treatment. Source of these receptors: a man between 40 and 69 years old with stage II lung adenocarcinoma. The CDR3 runs from the conserved cysteine through the conserved F or W. D genes are given only for firm matches. Only some rows state a clone size, as once, few, many or a class for expanded clones.

v_call,j_call,clone_size,d_call,cdr3_nt,cdr3_aa
TRBV29-1,TRBJ1-2,medium-sized,-,TGCAGCACCCGGGACGGCGGGGAGGGCTACACCTTC,CSTRDGGEGYTF
TRBV15,TRBJ1-5,-,-,TGTGCCACCAGCAGCTCGACAGGAGGAGTTCAGCCCCAGCATTTT,CATSSSTGGVQPQHF
TRBV6-5,TRBJ1-1,once,-,TGTGCCAGCAGTCCCTTTAGGGCGGGGAACACTGAAGCTTTCTTT,CASSPFRAGNTEAFF
TRBV27,TRBJ2-1,-,-,TGTGCCAGCAGTTTACCGGACGGGAACAATGAGCAGTTCTTC,CASSLPDGNNEQFF
TRBV2,TRBJ2-2,-,-,TGTGCCACGCGTGGGGACACCGGGGAGCTGTTTTTT,CATRGDTGELFF
TRBV27,TRBJ1-4,once,TRBD1,TGTGCCAGCAGTCCCGGAAGGGGGCCAACTAATGAAAAACTGTTTTTT,CASSPGRGPTNEKLFF
TRBV5-1,TRBJ2-7,-,TRBD1,TGCGCCAGCAGCCCGGGACAGGGTTTCTACGAGCAGTACTTC,CASSPGQGFYEQYF
TRBV27,TRBJ2-1,-,TRBD2,TGTGCCAGCAGTCTTTTAGGGACTAGCGGGAGGTTTAGCAATGAGCAGTTCTTC,CASSLLGTSGRFSNEQFF
TRBV7-2,TRBJ1-1,-,-,TGTGCCAGCAGCAGTAAACAGTACACTGAAGCTTTCTTT,CASSSKQYTEAFF
TRBV6-1,TRBJ1-4,-,-,TGTGCCAGCAGTGGGCCCGGGGCAGAGCTGTTTTTT,CASSGPGAELFF
TRBV11-2,TRBJ2-3,once,-,TGTGCCAGCAGCTTAGGGCTCGCCATGGCAGATACGCAGTATTTT,CASSLGLAMADTQYF
TRBV2,TRBJ2-1,-,-,TGTGCCAGCAGTGAAGCGGGATGGTACAATGAGCAGTTCTTC,CASSEAGWYNEQFF
TRBV19,TRBJ1-5,-,-,TGTGCCAGTAGTATAGCACTCGGGGGAATCGGTAGCAATCAGCCCCAGCATTTT,CASSIALGGIGSNQPQHF
TRBV4-2,TRBJ1-1,few,-,TGTGCCAGCAGCCAATCAGACACTGAAGCTTTCTTT,CASSQSDTEAFF
TRBV7-2,TRBJ2-7,-,TRBD2,TGTGCCAGCAGCTTGACGACTAGCGGGATCGTCTCCTACGAGCAGTACTTC,CASSLTTSGIVSYEQYF
TRBV7-7,TRBJ2-1,-,-,TGTGCTAGCAGCTTGTCTCGCGGGAACAATGAGCAGTTCTTC,CASSLSRGNNEQFF
TRBV11-3,TRBJ2-5,-,-,TGTGCCAGCAGCTCGACAGAGACCCAGTACTTC,CASSSTETQYF
TRBV27,TRBJ1-1,few,-,TGTGCCAGCATTGGGAGACGAGAAGCTTTCTTT,CASIGRREAFF
TRBV5-1,TRBJ1-1,-,-,TGCGCCAGCAGCTTAATTCAGGGCGGGAAGAACACTGAAGCTTTCTTT,CASSLIQGGKNTEAFF
TRBV11-2,TRBJ2-2,-,TRBD1,TGTGCCAGCAGACCCCCGGGACAGGGGGGGAGCGGGGAGCTGTTTTTT,CASRPPGQGGSGELFF
TRBV7-2,TRBJ2-1,-,-,TGTGCCAGCAGCTATACCACCGGGGCCCTGAATGAGCAGTTCTTC,CASSYTTGALNEQFF
TRBV5-5,TRBJ1-1,-,-,TGTGCCAGCAGCTTGGCCCTTCCGCGAGGGCCGGACACTGAAGCTTTCTTT,CASSLALPRGPDTEAFF
TRBV5-4,TRBJ1-1,-,-,TGTGCCAGCAGCCCGGACCTTGAGAACACTGAAGCTTTCTTT,CASSPDLENTEAFF
TRBV6-1,TRBJ2-2,-,-,TGTGCCAGCAGTGAACTGTCAGGGAGGACCGGGGAGCTGTTTTTT,CASSELSGRTGELFF
TRBV10-3,TRBJ2-7,-,-,TGTGCCATCAGTGACAGGGGTCTCAACGAGCAGTACTTC,CAISDRGLNEQYF
TRBV9,TRBJ2-5,-,-,TGTGCCAGCACGCCTGCCGCCTACCAAGAGACCCAGTACTTC,CASTPAAYQETQYF
TRBV5-6,TRBJ2-3,-,TRBD1,TGTGCCAGCAGCTTGAGGGGGACAGGATTTAAAGATACGCAGTATTTT,CASSLRGTGFKDTQYF
TRBV4-1,TRBJ2-7,-,TRBD1,TGCGCCAGCAGCCAAGGGACAGGGCTTCAATACGAGCAGTACTTC,CASSQGTGLQYEQYF
TRBV25-1,TRBJ1-1,-,-,TGTGCCAGCAGCTCCACAGGGACTGAAGCTTTCTTT,CASSSTGTEAFF
TRBV29-1,TRBJ2-1,-,-,TGCAGCGTTGGAGGCGCACTGGATAACTACAATGAGCAGTTCTTC,CSVGGALDNYNEQFF
TRBV6-6,TRBJ1-2,-,-,TGTGCCAGCAGTCTATGGGGAGATGGCTACACCTTC,CASSLWGDGYTF
TRBV14,TRBJ2-3,-,-,TGTGCCAGCAGCCGGGAGAGCTGGACTCCTTATCGAGATACGCAGTATTTT,CASSRESWTPYRDTQYF
TRBV9,TRBJ1-1,-,-,TGTGCCAGCAGCGCACAGAACAGCTTCCCGAAGACTGAAGCTTTCTTT,CASSAQNSFPKTEAFF
TRBV27,TRBJ1-3,-,TRBD1,TGTGCCAGCAGTCTCGGGACAGCTGGAAACACCATATATTTT,CASSLGTAGNTIYF
TRBV27,TRBJ1-1,few,-,TGTGCCAGCAGTTTAGTGGGAGAAGCTTTCTTT,CASSLVGEAFF
TRBV5-8,TRBJ1-5,once,-,TGTGCCAGCAGCCAAAACAGGGCGAATCAGCCCCAGCATTTT,CASSQNRANQPQHF
TRBV18,TRBJ1-6,once,TRBD1,TGTGCCAGCTCACCCGGACAGGGGGATAATTCACCCCTCCACTTT,CASSPGQGDNSPLHF
TRBV4-3,TRBJ2-3,few,TRBD2,TGCGCCAGCAGCCAAGGTTCTAGCGGGAGGGATACGCAGTATTTT,CASSQGSSGRDTQYF
TRBV4-2,TRBJ1-2,few,-,TGTGCCAGCAGCCGATTGCACTATGGCTACACCTTC,CASSRLHYGYTF
TRBV4-1,TRBJ2-5,-,-,TGCGCCAGCAGTCCGACTCTCACTGAGACCCAGTACTTC,CASSPTLTETQYF
TRBV5-1,TRBJ1-1,-,-,TGCGCCAGCAGCTTAGGGTGGGTCTTCTGGGGCACTGAAGCTTTCTTT,CASSLGWVFWGTEAFF
TRBV2,TRBJ1-5,medium-sized,TRBD1,TGTGCCGGGACAGCAAATAGCAATCAGCCCCAGCATTTT,CAGTANSNQPQHF